This T cell receptor beta chain was profiled in a study of blood T cell repertoires in COVID-19. The wider study: The samples span acute and convalescent COVID-19 from the United States, Italy and Spain. T cells, B-cell-depleted T cells, or PBMCs supplied cDNA or gDNA.

Per the original data handling: Reference gene primer amplification gave estimated nucleated cell counts. The data were produced by immunoSEQ multiplex PCR, yet TCRdb's version contains in-frame clones alone and is incomplete. V, J and clone size are those of that table, while D and trimming were read from the DNA. In the table there are around 230,000 clones, 82% of which are singletons. The origin of this receptor is a woman aged 60 to 75 with active or convalescent COVID-19. Sequencing input: peripheral blood.

CDR3 in amino acids: CASSLKTGTGGDGYTF. Written as DNA, the CDR3 is TGTGCCAGCAGCTTGAAGACCGGGACAGGCGGCGATGGCTACACCTTC. The chain recombines TRBV5-4 with TRBJ1-2, with TRBD1 matching over 8 bases. Germline CDR1 reads SGHNT; CDR2 reads YYREEE (reference sequence). V dropped 1 base and J dropped 6; count of bases not matched to a gene: 11. This CDR3 is built from 16 residues.